The 19 T cell receptor beta chains reported below all come from one sample, sequenced in a study of early T cells in non-severe SARS-CoV-2 infection. MiXCR, run by TCRdb on the 5' RACE reads, gives a single entry per CDR3 protein. This table has about 22,000 distinct CDR3 sequences, about 4% appearing once. The sequencing input was whole blood. The receptors stem from an adult who was a healthcare worker with PCR-confirmed SARS-CoV-2 infection or an uninfected control (not recorded which).

V is TRBV9 and J is TRBJ2-1; 10 bases fit TRBD2. V lost 6 bases, J lost 1 base, and 7 bases stayed unmatched. This CDR3 contains 16 residues. Germline values: CDR1 SGDLS, CDR2 YYNGEE. CDR3 DNA: TGTGCCAGCAACCCTAGCGGGGGTCTTTCCTACAATGAGCAGTTCTTC. Its translation: CASNPSGGLSYNEQFF.

This clonotype showed up just a few times. The V gene is TRBV30, the J gene TRBJ1-1; D unclear. V gave up 4 bases and J gave up 3 bases, with 6 bases separating them. Germline CDR1 is GTSNPN and CDR2 is SVGIG (reference sequence). The CDR3 sequence is 11 residues long. The CDR3 DNA sequence: TGTGCCTGGAAGTCGGACACTGAAGCTTTCTTT. It yields the protein CAWKSDTEAFF.

This clonotype was recorded many times. The V and J genes are TRBV5-1 and TRBJ1-1; no firm D call. The CDR3 is made up of 13 amino acids. V was cut by 7 bases and J by 1 base, with 11 bases left in between. Germline V CDR1 and CDR2: SGHRS, YFSETQ. The CDR3 reads CASRAEPNTEAFF. The CDR3 coding sequence is TGCGCCAGCCGCGCGGAGCCGAACACTGAAGCTTTCTTT.

This clonotype appeared many times. CDR3 sequence: CAWSIGNTIYF. CDR3 DNA: TGTGCCTGGTCGATTGGAAACACCATATATTTT. The V gene is TRBV30, the J gene TRBJ1-3, with D unresolved. This CDR3 contains 11 residues. V was cut by 5 bases and J by 3 bases, with 5 bases left in between. From germline, CDR1 is GTSNPN and CDR2 SVGIG (reference sequence).

The table lists this clonotype with a few counts. The chain employs TRBV6-5 and TRBJ1-1; D might be TRBD1 (5 bases). Trimming removed 6 bases from V and 1 base from J, with 18 bases in between. Germline-derived CDR1 and CDR2 are MNHEY and SVGAGI. The CDR3 is made up of 16 amino acids. CDR3 loop: CASSFRDPVGNTEAFF. The CDR3 DNA is TGTGCCAGCAGCTTCCGGGACCCTGTCGGGAACACTGAAGCTTTCTTT.

This clonotype was detected ten times or more. J is TRBJ2-2 and V is TRBV11-2; 13 bases match TRBD2. V lost 5 bases, J lost 0 bases, and 6 bases stayed unmatched. The CDR3 is 18 amino acids. Germline CDR1 and CDR2: SGHAT and FQNNGV. The CDR3 here is CASSPRTSGGTNTGELFF. CDR3 bases: TGTGCCAGCAGCCCGCGGACTAGCGGGGGAACGAACACCGGGGAGCTGTTTTTT.

There are many counts of this clonotype. V and J are TRBV7-9 and TRBJ1-1, with 7 bases identical to TRBD1. This CDR3 spans 16 amino acids. CDR1 is SEHNR and CDR2 is FQNEAQ in the germline V gene (reference sequence). V was clipped by 5 bases and J by 0 bases; unmatched bases: 9. The CDR3 spells CASSQTTGIMNTEAFF. The CDR3 bases are TGTGCCAGCAGCCAAACGACAGGGATTATGAACACTGAAGCTTTCTTT. The full variable domain, in which reference TRBV7-9 and TRBJ1-1 provide the parts outside the CDR3, is DTGVSQNPRHKITKRGQNVTFRCDPISEHNRLYWYRQTLGQGPEFLTYFQNEAQLEKSRLLSDRFSAERPKGSFSTLEIQRTEQGDSAMYLCASSQTTGIMNTEAFFGQGTRLTVV.

This clonotype was detected a few times. The DNA for the CDR3 is TGCAGTGCTAGACGCGGGACGAGTCAGCCCCAGCATTTT. Its protein product is CSARRGTSQPQHF. V usage is TRBV20-1 and J usage is TRBJ1-5; a weak D match, TRBD1 (5 bases). Between the trimmed V and J ends, which lost 2 bases and 6 bases, there was a span of 11 bases. CDR1 and CDR2 (germline): DFQATT, SNEGSKA (reference sequence). This CDR3 region has 13 residues.

The chain has TRBV30 and TRBJ2-5; D is ambiguous. Trimming stripped 4 bases from V and 6 bases from J, with 15 bases between. This CDR3 has 13 residues. Germline V gives CDR1 GTSNPN, CDR2 SVGIG (reference sequence). CDR3 in DNA: TGTGCCTGGAAGAGCACGAAACCAAAGACCCAGTACTTC. Its protein product is CAWKSTKPKTQYF.

In its sample, this clonotype was seen a few times. CDR3 nucleotide sequence: TGCGCCAGCAGTCACCCGCTAGCGGGGAGTTCCTACAATGAGCAGTTCTTC. It is translated as CASSHPLAGSSYNEQFF. The chain is built from TRBV23-1 and TRBJ2-1; the match to TRBD2 covers 9 bases. TRBV23-1 carries the ORF label, with uncertain function. The trim removed 3 bases at V and 1 base at J, leaving 7 bases unmatched. The CDR3 runs to 17 residues.

This clonotype came up many times. The chain links TRBV7-6 to TRBJ2-1; D perhaps matches TRBD2 (5 bases). V lost 5 bases, J lost 6 bases, and 14 bases lay in between. CDR1 is SGHVS and CDR2 is FNYEAQ in the germline V gene. The CDR3 sequence is 14 residues long. CDR3 bases: TGTGCCAGCAGCCCAGCGGTTGCGGGCAATGAGCAGTTCTTC. This encodes CASSPAVAGNEQFF.

This clonotype was seen many times. J is TRBJ1-2 and V is TRBV20-1; 7 bases map to TRBD1. This CDR3 is 12 amino acids long. V was pared by 3 bases and J by 7 bases, with 5 bases of the junction left unmatched. Germline loops: CDR1 DFQATT, CDR2 SNEGSKA (reference sequence). CDR3 coding DNA: TGCAGTGCTAGGGAGACAGGGTCTGGCTACACCTTC. The encoded protein is CSARETGSGYTF.

Many counts were recorded for this clonotype. The gene calls are TRBV3-1 and TRBJ2-2, with 15 bases matching TRBD2. The germline V gene has CDR1 LGHDT and CDR2 YNNKEL (reference sequence). The CDR3 has 18 amino acids. The V segment lost 4 bases and the J segment 5 bases; nucleotides outside the gene matches: 8. In DNA, the CDR3 is TGTGCCAGCAGCCCCGGACTAGCGGGGGGGCGAGTTACCGGGGAGCTGTTTTTT. Protein sequence: CASSPGLAGGRVTGELFF. Combining the CDR3 with reference TRBV3-1 and TRBJ2-2 gives the whole variable domain DTAVSQTPKYLVTQMGNDKSIKCEQNLGHDTMYWYKQDSKKFLKIMFSYNNKELIINETVPNRFSPKSPDKAHLNLHINSLELGDSAVYFCASSPGLAGGRVTGELFFGEGSRLTVL.

There are many counts of this clonotype. The V and J genes are TRBV5-6 and TRBJ1-1, with D perhaps TRBD1 (5 bases). The V and J ends lost 1 base and 9 bases respectively, with 13 bases between them. This CDR3 is 13 amino acids long. Germline V gene data show CDR1 as SGHDT and CDR2 as YYEEEE. The CDR3 DNA reads TGTGCCAGCAGCTTGAGGGGAGGGTATCAAGCTTTCTTT. It encodes CASSLRGGYQAFF. Based on the CDR3 plus reference TRBV5-6 and TRBJ1-1, the full variable domain is DAGVTQSPTHLIKTRGQQVTLRCSPKSGHDTVSWYQQALGQGPQFIFQYYEEEERQRGNFPDRFSGHQFPNYSSELNVNALLLGDSALYLCASSLRGGYQAFFGQGTRLTVV.

Many counts were recorded for this clonotype. The rearrangement links TRBV5-6 to TRBJ1-5; tentatively, D is TRBD1 (6 bases). Germline V gene data show CDR1 as SGHDT and CDR2 as YYEEEE. V was pared by 2 bases and J by 7 bases, with 16 bases between. This CDR3 is 15 amino acids long. The chain's CDR3 is CASSFSNRVDQPQHF. DNA of the CDR3: TGTGCCAGCAGCTTTTCGAACAGGGTCGACCAGCCCCAGCATTTT.

V and J are TRBV5-4 and TRBJ2-2; D unclear. Between the trimmed V and J ends, which lost 1 base and 4 bases, there was a span of 5 bases. The CDR3 has 13 residues. CDR1 and CDR2 from the germline V gene are SGHNT and YYREEE (reference sequence). The CDR3 bases are TGTGCCAGCAGCTTGTCACGCACCGGGGAGCTGTTTTTT. Translated, it gives CASSLSRTGELFF.

In its sample, this clonotype was seen many times. The V gene is TRBV12-3 or TRBV12-4, the J gene TRBJ2-4; D is unclear. The CDR3 has 14 residues. With 5 bases removed from V and 9 bases from J, the gap between germline ends came to 17 bases. Here the CDR3 reads CASSPLGQTGIQYF. DNA of the CDR3: TGTGCCAGCAGTCCCCTAGGCCAAACCGGCATTCAGTACTTC.

In this sample, this clonotype turned up a few times. CDR3 loop: CASSHGQLNQPQHF. CDR3 DNA: TGTGCCAGCAGCCACGGACAGCTCAATCAGCCCCAGCATTTT. The V call is TRBV13, the J call TRBJ1-5, with a weak D call TRBD1 (6 bases). Trimming stripped 5 bases from V and 3 bases from J, with 11 bases between. CDR1 is PRHDT, CDR2 FYEKMQ, per germline (reference sequence). This CDR3 comprises 14 residues.

This clonotype came up many times. The gene calls are TRBV19 and TRBJ2-1; 7 bases map to TRBD2. The CDR3 totals 15 residues. Germline CDR1 is LNHDA and CDR2 is SQIVND (reference sequence). The ends lost 7 bases at V and 5 bases at J; junction bases unmatched: 11. The DNA of the CDR3 is TGTGCCAGTACGTTTCAAGCGGGGTCGAACAATGAGCAGTTCTTC. Translation gives CASTFQAGSNNEQFF.